These T cell receptor beta chains were read from a single sample in a study of response to subunit inactivated influenza vaccine. TCRdb fed the RT-PCR reads into MiXCR, producing one record per CDR3 protein. The repertoire holds fewer than 600,000 distinct CDR3 sequences, with 7.2% as singletons. The specimen was PBMCs from blood, collected around 2 years after vaccination. Every receptor here comes from a man between 50 and 70 years old who received an inactivated influenza vaccine. CDR3s leave out the opening cysteine and the closing phenylalanine or tryptophan. Each record gives: CDR3 protein, V gene, CDR3 length, J gene.

CDR3 protein: SVRDRAEGYT; V gene: TRBV29-1; CDR3 length: 10; J gene: TRBJ1-2
CDR3 protein: ASSPVGRGNTEAF; V gene: TRBV5-1; CDR3 length: 13; J gene: TRBJ1-1
CDR3 protein: ATSRDRGLAGANTGELF; V gene: TRBV15; CDR3 length: 17; J gene: TRBJ2-2
CDR3 protein: SARVLNRAEAF; V gene: TRBV20-1; CDR3 length: 11; J gene: TRBJ1-1
CDR3 protein: ASSMGLAGLSDTQY; V gene: TRBV7-6; CDR3 length: 14; J gene: TRBJ2-3
CDR3 protein: SALGLLGMNTEAF; V gene: TRBV29-1; CDR3 length: 13; J gene: TRBJ1-1
CDR3 protein: ASSELGGATWEQY; V gene: TRBV10-2; CDR3 length: 13; J gene: TRBJ2-7
CDR3 protein: ATADRPQETQY; V gene: TRBV10-3; CDR3 length: 11; J gene: TRBJ2-5
CDR3 protein: ASSLYYTGELF; V gene: TRBV12-3/TRBV12-4; CDR3 length: 11; J gene: TRBJ2-2
CDR3 protein: ASSPRQLGTEAF; V gene: TRBV12-3/TRBV12-4; CDR3 length: 12; J gene: TRBJ1-1
CDR3 protein: ASSEWGQGAKSEAF; V gene: TRBV25-1; CDR3 length: 14; J gene: TRBJ1-1
CDR3 protein: AISESGGVEPQH; V gene: TRBV10-3; CDR3 length: 12; J gene: TRBJ1-5
CDR3 protein: ASSLAPGKDTQY; V gene: TRBV5-1; CDR3 length: 12; J gene: TRBJ2-3
CDR3 protein: ASSFRQGSVGELF; V gene: TRBV5-1; CDR3 length: 13; J gene: TRBJ2-2
CDR3 protein: ASTDPTGGGTGELF; V gene: TRBV6-2/TRBV6-3; CDR3 length: 14; J gene: TRBJ2-2
CDR3 protein: ASSYVAGGPGETQY; V gene: TRBV6-5; CDR3 length: 14; J gene: TRBJ2-5
CDR3 protein: ASSPDTSGANVLT; V gene: TRBV3-1; CDR3 length: 13; J gene: TRBJ2-6
CDR3 protein: ASREDRLNTEAF; V gene: TRBV2; CDR3 length: 12; J gene: TRBJ1-1
CDR3 protein: ASSRTGNLFGYT; V gene: TRBV2; CDR3 length: 12; J gene: TRBJ1-2